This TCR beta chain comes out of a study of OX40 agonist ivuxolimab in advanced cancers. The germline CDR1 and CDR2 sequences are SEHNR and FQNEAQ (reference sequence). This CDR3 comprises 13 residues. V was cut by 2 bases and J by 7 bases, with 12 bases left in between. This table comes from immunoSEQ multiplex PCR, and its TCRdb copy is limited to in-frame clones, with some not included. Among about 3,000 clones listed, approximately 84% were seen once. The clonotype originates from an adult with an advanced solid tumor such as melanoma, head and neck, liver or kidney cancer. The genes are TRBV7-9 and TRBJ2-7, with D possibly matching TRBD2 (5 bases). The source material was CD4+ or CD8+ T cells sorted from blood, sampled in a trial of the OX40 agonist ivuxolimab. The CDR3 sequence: CASSLYEGREQYF. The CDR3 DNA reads TGTGCCAGCAGCTTATACGAGGGTAGGGAGCAGTACTTC.